This T cell receptor (beta chain) was found in a study of CD8 T cells in Susac syndrome. RNA totalling about 0.5 to 1 ug underwent reverse transcription with random hexamers. TCRdb used MiXCR to reprocess the immunoSEQ multiplex PCR reads, holding one entry per CDR3 protein. The sample carries approximately 54,000 distinct CDR3 sequences, approximately 95% recorded once. The V gene lost 3 bases and the J gene lost 6 bases, with 7 bases spanning the gap. The CDR3 runs 12 residues. The V gene's germline CDR1 is SGHTA and CDR2 FQGNSA. This chain connects TRBV7-2 to TRBJ2-3; no definite D call. The sequence was obtained from a human donor with Susac syndrome. Material for sequencing was CD8+ T cells from PBMCs. CDR3 sequence (DNA): TGTGCCAGCAGCTTTTCCCACGATACGCAGTATTTT. Its translation is CASSFSHDTQYF. Together with reference TRBV7-2 and TRBJ2-3, the CDR3 gives the full variable domain: GAGVSQSPSNKVTEKGKDVELRCDPISGHTALYWYRQSLGQGLEFLIYFQGNSAPDKSGLPSDRFSAERTGGSVSTLTIQRTQQEDSAVYLCASSFSHDTQYFGPGTRLTVL.